This TCR beta chain was identified in a study of breast tumors, draining lymph nodes, adjacent tissues. With regard to this clonotype: Its antigen is unknown.

This CDR3 contains 15 residues. V was clipped by 0 bases and J by 11 bases, with 20 bases between them. Germline V gene sequence: CDR1 DFQATT, CDR2 SNEGSKA (reference sequence). The lymph nodes were axillary draining lymph nodes from breast cancer patients. TCRdb ran MiXCR on the multiplex PCR reads and lists one entry per CDR3 protein. Seen here are roughly 220,000 distinct CDR3 sequences, under 40% observed once, and the top ten hold approximately 3.3%. Study-level points and caveats: Tumor repertoires ranked between lymph nodes and nontumor tissue in diversity, with V and J gene preferences. Luminal-like breast cancer showed significantly greater tumor-nontumor repertoire similarity than basal-like breast cancer did. Tumor T cell lymph node origin was a supported hypothesis, not proven. The data were judged consistent with most tumor T cells coming from lymph node and expanding in tumor.

The specimen sequenced was axillary lymph node tissue. This receptor was taken from a female donor with breast cancer. Some clones in this sample may be carry-over from other donors' samples. The V call is TRBV20-1, the J call TRBJ1-5; TRBD1 might be the D (5 bases). This CDR3 reads CSARDGGSRAETQHF. CDR3 DNA: TGCAGTGCTAGAGATGGGGGGTCCAGGGCGGAGACCCAGCATTTT.